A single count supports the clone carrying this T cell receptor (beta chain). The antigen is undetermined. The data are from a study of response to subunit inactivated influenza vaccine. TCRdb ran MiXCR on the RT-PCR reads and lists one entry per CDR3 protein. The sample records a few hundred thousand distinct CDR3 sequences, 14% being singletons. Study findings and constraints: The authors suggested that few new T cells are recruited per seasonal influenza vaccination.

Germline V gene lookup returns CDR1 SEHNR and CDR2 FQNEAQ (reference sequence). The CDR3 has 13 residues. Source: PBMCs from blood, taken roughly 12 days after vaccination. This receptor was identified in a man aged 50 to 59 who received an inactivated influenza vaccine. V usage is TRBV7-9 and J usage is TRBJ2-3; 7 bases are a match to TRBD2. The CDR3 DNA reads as TGTGCAACCGGAGCGGGAAGCGCAGATACGCAGTATTTT. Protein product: CATGAGSADTQYF.